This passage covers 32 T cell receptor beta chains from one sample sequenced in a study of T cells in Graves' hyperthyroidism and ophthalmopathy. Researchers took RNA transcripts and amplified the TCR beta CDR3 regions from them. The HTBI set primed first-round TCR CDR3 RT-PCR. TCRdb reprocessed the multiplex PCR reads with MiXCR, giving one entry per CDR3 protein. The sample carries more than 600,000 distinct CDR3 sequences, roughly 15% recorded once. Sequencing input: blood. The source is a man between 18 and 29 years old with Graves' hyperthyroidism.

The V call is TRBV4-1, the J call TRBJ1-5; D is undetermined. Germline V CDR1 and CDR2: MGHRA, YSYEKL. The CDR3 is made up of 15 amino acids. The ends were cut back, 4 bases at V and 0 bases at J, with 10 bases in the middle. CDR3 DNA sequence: TGCGCCAGCAGCCCCTGGGGAGATAGCAATCAGCCCCAGCATTTT. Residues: CASSPWGDSNQPQHF.

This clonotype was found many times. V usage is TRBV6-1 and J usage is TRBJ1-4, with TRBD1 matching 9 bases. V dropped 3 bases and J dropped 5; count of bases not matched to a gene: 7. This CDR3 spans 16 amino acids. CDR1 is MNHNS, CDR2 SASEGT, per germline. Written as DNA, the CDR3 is TGTGCCAGCAGTGATTACAGGGGGCTAACGAATGAAAAACTGTTTTTT. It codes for CASSDYRGLTNEKLFF.

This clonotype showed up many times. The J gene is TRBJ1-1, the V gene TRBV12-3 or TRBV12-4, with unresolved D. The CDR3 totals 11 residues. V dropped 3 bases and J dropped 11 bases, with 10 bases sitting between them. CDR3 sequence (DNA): TGTGCCAGCAGTTTCGGCACTATCGCTTTCTTT. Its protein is CASSFGTIAFF.

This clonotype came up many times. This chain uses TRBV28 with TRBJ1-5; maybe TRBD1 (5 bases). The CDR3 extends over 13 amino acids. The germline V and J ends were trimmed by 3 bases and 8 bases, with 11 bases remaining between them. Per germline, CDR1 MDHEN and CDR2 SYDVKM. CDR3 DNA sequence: TGTGCCAGCAGTTTGGGACGATGGAAGCCCCAGCATTTT. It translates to CASSLGRWKPQHF.

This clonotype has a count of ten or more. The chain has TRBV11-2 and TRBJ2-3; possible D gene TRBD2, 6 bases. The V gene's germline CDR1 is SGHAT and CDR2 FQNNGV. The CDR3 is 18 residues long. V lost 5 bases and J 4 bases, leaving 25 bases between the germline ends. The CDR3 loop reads CASSPRVGGRRGPDTQYF. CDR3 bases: TGTGCCAGCAGCCCTCGGGTCGGGGGTCGCCGGGGTCCAGATACGCAGTATTTT.

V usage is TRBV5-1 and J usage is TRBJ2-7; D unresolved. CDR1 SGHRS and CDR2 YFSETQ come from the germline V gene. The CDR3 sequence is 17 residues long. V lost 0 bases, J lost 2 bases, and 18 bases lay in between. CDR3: CASSLGPPGQMAYEQYF. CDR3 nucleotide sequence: TGCGCCAGCAGCTTGGGTCCACCGGGCCAGATGGCCTACGAGCAGTACTTC.

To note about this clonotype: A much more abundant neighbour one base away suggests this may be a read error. The CDR3 sequence is CASSLRGAGYERYF. CDR3 coding DNA: TGTGCCAGCTCCCTCAGAGGGGCTGGGTACGAGCGGTACTTC. V and J are TRBV28 and TRBJ2-7; D could derive from TRBD1 or TRBD2 (5 bases each). The CDR3 runs 14 residues. Germline CDR1 reads MDHEN; CDR2 reads SYDVKM. Combining the CDR3 with reference TRBV28 and TRBJ2-7 gives the whole variable domain DVKVTQSSRYLVKRTGEKVFLECVQDMDHENMFWYRQDPGLGLRLIYFSYDVKMKEKGDIPEGYSVSREKKERFSLILESASTNQTSMYLCASSLRGAGYERYFGPGTRLTVT.

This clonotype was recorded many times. The CDR3 loop is CASSERQGLQETQYF. In DNA form, the CDR3 reads TGTGCCAGCTCCGAACGACAGGGTTTACAAGAGACCCAGTACTTC. The chain couples TRBV28 to TRBJ2-5; 7 nucleotides line up with TRBD1. The CDR3 sequence is 15 residues long. The ends lost 8 bases at V and 2 bases at J; junction bases unmatched: 11. Germline V lookup: CDR1 MDHEN, CDR2 SYDVKM. Looking up the rest from reference TRBV28 and TRBJ2-5 gives the full variable domain: DVKVTQSSRYLVKRTGEKVFLECVQDMDHENMFWYRQDPGLGLRLIYFSYDVKMKEKGDIPEGYSVSREKKERFSLILESASTNQTSMYLCASSERQGLQETQYFGPGTRLLVL.

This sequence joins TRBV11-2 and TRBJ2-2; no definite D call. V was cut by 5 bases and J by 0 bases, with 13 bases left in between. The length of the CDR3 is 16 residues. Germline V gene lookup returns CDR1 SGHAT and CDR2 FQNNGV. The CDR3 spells CASSPLYHPNTGELFF. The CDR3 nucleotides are TGTGCCAGCAGCCCCCTGTACCACCCGAACACCGGGGAGCTGTTTTTT.

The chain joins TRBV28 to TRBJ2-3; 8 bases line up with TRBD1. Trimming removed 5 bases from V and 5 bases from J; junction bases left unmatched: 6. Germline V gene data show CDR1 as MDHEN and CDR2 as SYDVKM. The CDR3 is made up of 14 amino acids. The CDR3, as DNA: TGTGCCAGCAGTAGCCTCACAGGGGGAGATACGCAGTATTTT. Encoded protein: CASSSLTGGDTQYF.

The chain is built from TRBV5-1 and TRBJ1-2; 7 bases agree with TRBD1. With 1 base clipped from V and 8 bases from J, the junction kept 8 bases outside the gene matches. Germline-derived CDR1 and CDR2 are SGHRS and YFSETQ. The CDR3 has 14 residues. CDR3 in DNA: TGCGCCAGCAGCTTGAGCACAGGGGTCCGCGGCTACACCTTC. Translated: CASSLSTGVRGYTF. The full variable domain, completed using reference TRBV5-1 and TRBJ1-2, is KAGVTQTPRYLIKTRGQQVTLSCSPISGHRSVSWYQQTPGQGLQFLFEYFSETQRNKGNFPGRFSGRQFSNSRSEMNVSTLELGDSALYLCASSLSTGVRGYTFGSGTRLTVV.

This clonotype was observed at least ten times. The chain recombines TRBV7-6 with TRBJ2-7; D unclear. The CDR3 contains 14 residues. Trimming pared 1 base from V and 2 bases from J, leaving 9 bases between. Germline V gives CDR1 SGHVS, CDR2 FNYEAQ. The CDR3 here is CASSLGGVTYEQYF. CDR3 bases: TGTGCCAGCAGCTTAGGTGGCGTTACCTACGAGCAGTACTTC. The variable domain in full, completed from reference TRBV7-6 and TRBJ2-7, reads GAGVSQSPRYKVTKRGQDVALRCDPISGHVSLYWYRQALGQGPEFLTYFNYEAQQDKSGLPNDRFSAERPEGSISTLTIQRTEQRDSAMYRCASSLGGVTYEQYFGPGTRLTVT.

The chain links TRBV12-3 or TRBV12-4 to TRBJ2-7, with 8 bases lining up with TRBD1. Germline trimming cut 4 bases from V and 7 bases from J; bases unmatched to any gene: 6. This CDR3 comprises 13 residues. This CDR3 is CASSSAGGHEQYF. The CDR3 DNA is TGTGCCAGCAGTTCGGCAGGGGGCCATGAGCAGTACTTC.

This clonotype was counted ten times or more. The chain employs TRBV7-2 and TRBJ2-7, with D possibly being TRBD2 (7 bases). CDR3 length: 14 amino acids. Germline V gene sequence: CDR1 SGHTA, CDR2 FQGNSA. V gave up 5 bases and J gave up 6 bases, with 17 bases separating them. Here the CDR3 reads CASSPREVGAEQYF. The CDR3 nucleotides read TGTGCCAGCAGCCCCCGGGAGGTGGGGGCCGAGCAGTACTTC.

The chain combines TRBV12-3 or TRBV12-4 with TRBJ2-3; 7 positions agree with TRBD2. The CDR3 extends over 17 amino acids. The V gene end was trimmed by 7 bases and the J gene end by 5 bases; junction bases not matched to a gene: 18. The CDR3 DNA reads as TGTGCCAGCACCCGGGCGGGGGAAAGTAAGCACGGAGATACGCAGTATTTT. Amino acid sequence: CASTRAGESKHGDTQYF.

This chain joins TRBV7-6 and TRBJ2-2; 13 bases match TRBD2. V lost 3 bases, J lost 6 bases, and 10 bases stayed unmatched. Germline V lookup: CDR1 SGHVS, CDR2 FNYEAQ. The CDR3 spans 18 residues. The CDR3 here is CASSLRLAGGETSGELFF. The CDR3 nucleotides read TGTGCCAGCAGCTTGAGACTAGCGGGAGGCGAGACGTCCGGGGAGCTGTTTTTT.

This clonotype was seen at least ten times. The CDR3 here is CASSASGTGLYEQYF. CDR3 coding DNA: TGTGCCAGCAGTGCTTCCGGGACAGGACTCTACGAGCAGTACTTC. This chain uses TRBV6-1 with TRBJ2-7, with TRBD1 matching over 8 bases. There are 15 residues in the CDR3. V trimming: 4 bases; J trimming: 3 bases; junction bases outside the gene matches: 8. Germline lookup yields CDR1 MNHNS and CDR2 SASEGT.

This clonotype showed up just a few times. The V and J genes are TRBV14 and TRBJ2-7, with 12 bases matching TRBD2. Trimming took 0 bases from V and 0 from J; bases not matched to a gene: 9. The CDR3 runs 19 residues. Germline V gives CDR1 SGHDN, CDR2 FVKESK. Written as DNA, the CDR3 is TGTGCCAGCAGCCAAGAGCTTGGACTAGCGGGACGAACCTCCTACGAGCAGTACTTC. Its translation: CASSQELGLAGRTSYEQYF. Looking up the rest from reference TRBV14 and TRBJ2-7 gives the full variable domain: EAGVTQFPSHSVIEKGQTVTLRCDPISGHDNLYWYRRVMGKEIKFLLHFVKESKQDESGMPNNRFLAERTGGTYSTLKVQPAELEDSGVYFCASSQELGLAGRTSYEQYFGPGTRLTVT.

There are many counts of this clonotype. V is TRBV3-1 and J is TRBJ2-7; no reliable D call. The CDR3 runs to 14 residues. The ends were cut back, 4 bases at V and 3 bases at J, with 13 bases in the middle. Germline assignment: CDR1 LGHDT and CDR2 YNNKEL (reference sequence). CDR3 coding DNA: TGTGCCAGCAGCCGTATAGGGTCCAACTACGAGCAGTACTTC. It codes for CASSRIGSNYEQYF.

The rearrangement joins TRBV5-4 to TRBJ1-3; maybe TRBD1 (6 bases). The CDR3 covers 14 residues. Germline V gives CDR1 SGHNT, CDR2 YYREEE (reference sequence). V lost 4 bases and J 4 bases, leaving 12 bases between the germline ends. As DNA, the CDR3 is TGTGCCAGCAGCACCGGGACAAACGGAAACACCATATATTTT. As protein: CASSTGTNGNTIYF.

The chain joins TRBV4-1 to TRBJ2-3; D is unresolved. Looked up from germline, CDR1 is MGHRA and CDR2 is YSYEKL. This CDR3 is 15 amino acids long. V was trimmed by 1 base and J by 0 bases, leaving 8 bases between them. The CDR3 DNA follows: TGCGCCAGCAGCCAAGGCCGAATCAGCACAGATACGCAGTATTTT. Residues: CASSQGRISTDTQYF.

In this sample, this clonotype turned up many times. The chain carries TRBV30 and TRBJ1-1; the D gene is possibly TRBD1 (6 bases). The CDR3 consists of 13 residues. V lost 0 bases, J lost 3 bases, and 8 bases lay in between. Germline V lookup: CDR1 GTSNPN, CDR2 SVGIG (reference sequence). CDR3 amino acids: CAWSVGGYTEAFF. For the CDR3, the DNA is TGTGCCTGGAGTGTAGGGGGGTACACTGAAGCTTTCTTT.

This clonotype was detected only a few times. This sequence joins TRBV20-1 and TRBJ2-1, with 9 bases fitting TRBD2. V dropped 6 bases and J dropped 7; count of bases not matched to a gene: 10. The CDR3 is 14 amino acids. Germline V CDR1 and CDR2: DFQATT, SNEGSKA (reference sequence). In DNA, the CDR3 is TGCAGTGCCCCCTCGGCGGGAGGGCCTAATGAGCAGTTCTTC. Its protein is CSAPSAGGPNEQFF.

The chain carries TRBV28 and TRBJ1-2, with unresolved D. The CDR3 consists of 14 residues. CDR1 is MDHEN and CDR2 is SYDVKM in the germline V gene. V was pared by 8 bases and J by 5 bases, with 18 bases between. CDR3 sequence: CASRPPATKYGYTF. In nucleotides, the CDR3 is TGTGCCAGCCGTCCCCCGGCGACGAAATATGGCTACACCTTC.

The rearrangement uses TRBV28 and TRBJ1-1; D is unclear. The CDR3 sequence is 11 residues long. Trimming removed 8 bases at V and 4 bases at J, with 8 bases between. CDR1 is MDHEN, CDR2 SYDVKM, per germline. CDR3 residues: CASGLTTEAFF. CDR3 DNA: TGTGCCAGCGGACTGACCACTGAAGCTTTCTTT. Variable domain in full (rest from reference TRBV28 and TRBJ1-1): DVKVTQSSRYLVKRTGEKVFLECVQDMDHENMFWYRQDPGLGLRLIYFSYDVKMKEKGDIPEGYSVSREKKERFSLILESASTNQTSMYLCASGLTTEAFFGQGTRLTVV.

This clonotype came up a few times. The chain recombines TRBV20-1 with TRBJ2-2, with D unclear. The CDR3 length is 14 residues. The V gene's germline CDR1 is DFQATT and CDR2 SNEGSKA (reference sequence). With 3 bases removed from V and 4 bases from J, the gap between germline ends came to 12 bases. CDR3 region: CSARSSRRTGELFF. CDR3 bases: TGCAGTGCTAGGTCCAGTCGGCGCACCGGGGAGCTGTTTTTT.

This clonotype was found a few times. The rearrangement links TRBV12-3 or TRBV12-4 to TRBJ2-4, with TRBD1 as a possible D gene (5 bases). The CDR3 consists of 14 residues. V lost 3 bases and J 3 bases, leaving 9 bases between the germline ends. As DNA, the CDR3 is TGTGCCAGCAGTTTCCAGGGTGTCAAAAACATTCAGTACTTC. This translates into CASSFQGVKNIQYF.

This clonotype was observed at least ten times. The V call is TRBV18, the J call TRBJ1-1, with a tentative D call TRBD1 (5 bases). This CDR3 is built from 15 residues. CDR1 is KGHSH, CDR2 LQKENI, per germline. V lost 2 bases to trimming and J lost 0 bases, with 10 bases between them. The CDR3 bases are TGTGCCAGCTCACCATCGGGGGGGGTGAACACTGAAGCTTTCTTT. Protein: CASSPSGGVNTEAFF.

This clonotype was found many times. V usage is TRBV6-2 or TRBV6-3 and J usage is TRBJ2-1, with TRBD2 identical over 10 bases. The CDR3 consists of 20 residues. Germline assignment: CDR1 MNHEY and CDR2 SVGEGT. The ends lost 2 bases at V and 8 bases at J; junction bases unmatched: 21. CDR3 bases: TGTGCCAGCAGTTACGATCAACTAGCGGGGAACGCCCTAGGGATGGATGAGCAGTTCTTC. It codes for CASSYDQLAGNALGMDEQFF.

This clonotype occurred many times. Here the CDR3 DNA reads TGTGCCAGCAGTGAAGTATCCCACACCGGGGAGCTGTTTTTT. Encoded protein: CASSEVSHTGELFF. The chain recombines TRBV2 with TRBJ2-2, with no clear D. The CDR3 sequence is 14 residues long. The germline V and J ends were trimmed by 1 base and 3 bases, with 6 bases remaining between them. Germline V gene data show CDR1 as SNHLY and CDR2 as FYNNEI.

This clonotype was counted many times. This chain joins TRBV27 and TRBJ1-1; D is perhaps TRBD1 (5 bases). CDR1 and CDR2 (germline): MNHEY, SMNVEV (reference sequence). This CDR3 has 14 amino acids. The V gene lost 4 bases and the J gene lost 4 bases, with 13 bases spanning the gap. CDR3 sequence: CASSSRDWSTEAFF. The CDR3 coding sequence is TGTGCCAGCAGTTCCAGGGATTGGAGCACTGAAGCTTTCTTT.

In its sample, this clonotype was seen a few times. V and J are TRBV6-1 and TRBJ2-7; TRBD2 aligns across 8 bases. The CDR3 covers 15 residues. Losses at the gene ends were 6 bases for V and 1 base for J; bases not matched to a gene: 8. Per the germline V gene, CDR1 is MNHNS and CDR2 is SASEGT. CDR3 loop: CASRPERESSYEQYF. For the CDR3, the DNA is TGTGCCAGCAGACCGGAGCGGGAGTCTTCCTACGAGCAGTACTTC.